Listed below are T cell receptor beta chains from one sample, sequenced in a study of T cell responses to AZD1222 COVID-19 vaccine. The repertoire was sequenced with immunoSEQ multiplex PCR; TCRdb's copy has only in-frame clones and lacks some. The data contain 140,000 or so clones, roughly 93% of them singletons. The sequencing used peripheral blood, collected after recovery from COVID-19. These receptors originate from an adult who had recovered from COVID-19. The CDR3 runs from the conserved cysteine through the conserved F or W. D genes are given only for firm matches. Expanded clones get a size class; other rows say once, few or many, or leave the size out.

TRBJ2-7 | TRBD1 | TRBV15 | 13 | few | TGTGCCACCAGCCGAGACAGGGCGGGCGAGCAGTACTTC | CATSRDRAGEQYF
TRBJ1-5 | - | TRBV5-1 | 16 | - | TGCGCCAGCAGGCAGGGAATCGGGGACGGAAATCAGCCCCAGCATTTT | CASRQGIGDGNQPQHF
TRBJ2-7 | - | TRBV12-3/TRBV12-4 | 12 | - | TGTGCCAGCAGTTTTACCGGGAACGAGCAGTACTTC | CASSFTGNEQYF
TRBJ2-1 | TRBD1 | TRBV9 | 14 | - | TGTGCCAGCAGCCAGGGACAGGGGTACAATGAGCAGTTCTTC | CASSQGQGYNEQFF
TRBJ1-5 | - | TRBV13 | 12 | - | TGTGCCAGCAGCTTAGCGGAGGGGCCCCAGCATTTT | CASSLAEGPQHF
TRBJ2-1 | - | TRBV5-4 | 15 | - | TGTGCCAGCAGCTTGGGCATAAATCAATACAATGAGCAGTTCTTC | CASSLGINQYNEQFF
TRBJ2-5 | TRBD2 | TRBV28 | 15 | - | TGTGCCAGCAAGCACAGCGGGAGCACCCAAGAGACCCAGTACTTC | CASKHSGSTQETQYF
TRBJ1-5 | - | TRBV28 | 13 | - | TGTGCCAGCTCCCTAGGCGGTAGTCAGCCCCAGCATTTT | CASSLGGSQPQHF
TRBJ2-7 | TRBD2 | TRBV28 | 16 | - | TGTGCCAGCAGTACCCCACTAGCGGGAAGCGATTACGAGCAGTACTTC | CASSTPLAGSDYEQYF
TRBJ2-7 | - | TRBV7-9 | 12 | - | TGTGCCAGCAGCTCAGCCACGTTCGAGCAGTACTTC | CASSSATFEQYF
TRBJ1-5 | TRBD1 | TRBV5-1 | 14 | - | TGCGCCAGCAGCTTCGGACAGGCCAATCAGCCCCAGCATTTT | CASSFGQANQPQHF
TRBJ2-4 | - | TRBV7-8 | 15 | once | TGTGCCAGCAGCTTTGGCAGTGGGGGTTTCGGCATTCAGTACTTC | CASSFGSGGFGIQYF
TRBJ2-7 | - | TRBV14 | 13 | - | TGTGCCAGCAGCCAAGGGCTTAGTAGCGAGCAGTACTTC | CASSQGLSSEQYF